These 27 T cell receptor beta chains originate from one sample sequenced in a study of shared clonotypes between healthy human individuals. As defined, naive CD8 cells were CD45RO-negative and positively selected for CCR7, with terminally differentiated effector memory CD45RA+ cells excluded. Data came from immunoSEQ multiplex PCR; TCRdb stores just in-frame clones and leaves some out. The sample lists millions of clones, about 95% occurring once. The specimen sequenced was naive CD8+ T cells sorted from blood. The source of these receptors is a man between 18 and 35 years old in good health.

As concerns this clone: Other DNA variants within this sample encode the same CDR3. The chain uses TRBV9 and TRBJ2-7; 8 nucleotides line up with TRBD2. The CDR3 has 14 residues. Trimming took 0 bases from V and 4 from J; bases not matched to a gene: 3. Germline CDR1 is SGDLS and CDR2 is YYNGEE. The CDR3 spells CASSVGSGGYEQYF. The CDR3 DNA is TGTGCCAGCAGCGTAGGCAGCGGGGGATACGAGCAGTACTTC.

The chain carries TRBV5-1 and TRBJ2-7; D ambiguous. The CDR3 is 14 amino acids. The V end lost 0 bases, the J end lost 0 bases, and 7 bases lay between the germline ends. CDR1 and CDR2 from the germline V gene are SGHRS and YFSETQ. The CDR3 sequence is CASSLEDFSYEQYF. CDR3 sequence (DNA): TGCGCCAGCAGCTTGGAGGATTTCTCCTACGAGCAGTACTTC.

This chain uses TRBV6-1 with TRBJ1-1; 11 bases agree with TRBD1. The CDR3 is made up of 17 amino acids. CDR1 and CDR2 from the germline V gene are MNHNS and SASEGT. V lost 5 bases and J lost 5; bases outside the gene matches: 13. The CDR3: CASSQGTGGIRDTEAFF. The CDR3 DNA sequence: TGTGCCAGCAGTCAAGGGACAGGGGGAATTAGAGATACTGAAGCTTTCTTT.

The rearrangement joins TRBV4-1 to TRBJ1-6; no definite D call. Germline V CDR1 and CDR2: MGHRA, YSYEKL. V dropped 4 bases and J dropped 7 bases, with 8 bases sitting between them. The CDR3 length is 13 residues. The DNA for the CDR3 is TGCGCCAGCAGCCCCCCGGAAAATTCACCCCTCCACTTT. Protein sequence: CASSPPENSPLHF.

The chain joins TRBV5-1 to TRBJ1-1, with a weak D call TRBD1 (6 bases). CDR1 is SGHRS, CDR2 YFSETQ, per germline. V lost 3 bases and J 3 bases, leaving 12 bases between the germline ends. This CDR3 comprises 14 residues. DNA for the CDR3: TGCGCCAGCAGCTCCGAGGGGGGTGACACTGAAGCTTTCTTT. Residues: CASSSEGGDTEAFF. Using reference TRBV5-1 and TRBJ1-1 for the parts outside the CDR3, the full variable domain is KAGVTQTPRYLIKTRGQQVTLSCSPISGHRSVSWYQQTPGQGLQFLFEYFSETQRNKGNFPGRFSGRQFSNSRSEMNVSTLELGDSALYLCASSSEGGDTEAFFGQGTRLTVV.

The chain employs TRBV11-2 and TRBJ2-7; TRBD1 might be the D (7 bases). There are 14 residues in the CDR3. Trimming took off 0 bases at V and 4 bases at J, with 10 bases between the two ends. CDR1 and CDR2 (germline): SGHAT, FQNNGV. CDR3 region: CASSLDRGAYEQYF. CDR3 DNA: TGTGCCAGCAGCTTAGACAGGGGGGCGTACGAGCAGTACTTC.

The chain employs TRBV7-6 and TRBJ2-7, with D perhaps TRBD2 (5 bases). This CDR3 contains 13 residues. The V end lost 4 bases, the J end lost 2 bases, and 9 bases lay between the germline ends. The germline gives CDR1 SGHVS, CDR2 FNYEAQ. The CDR3 nucleotides are TGTGCCAGCAGCTCCCTCGGGACCTACGAGCAGTACTTC. Its protein is CASSSLGTYEQYF.

This clone was seen only once. Other DNA sequences of this sample code for an identical CDR3. The chain recombines TRBV6-1 with TRBJ2-7, with 9 bases fitting TRBD2. This CDR3 contains 14 residues. Germline-derived CDR1 and CDR2 are MNHNS and SASEGT. J gave up 1 base and V 2 bases, and 0 bases lay outside the gene matches. CDR3 DNA: TGTGCCAGCAGTGAAAGCGGGGGGTCCTACGAGCAGTACTTC. Translation gives CASSESGGSYEQYF.

This sequence joins TRBV7-8 and TRBJ1-1; TRBD1 matches 9 bases. CDR3 length: 16 amino acids. Germline values: CDR1 SGHVS, CDR2 FQNEAQ. With 3 bases clipped from V and 1 base from J, the junction kept 6 bases outside the gene matches. The CDR3 DNA reads TGTGCCAGCAGCTTGGATAGACAGGGGGGGAACACTGAAGCTTTCTTT. This sequence encodes CASSLDRQGGNTEAFF.

The V gene is TRBV2, the J gene TRBJ2-1, with D unresolved. Germline lookup yields CDR1 SNHLY and CDR2 FYNNEI. There are 13 residues in the CDR3. The germline V and J ends were trimmed by 7 bases and 2 bases, with 9 bases remaining between them. CDR3 DNA sequence: TGTGCCAGCATGACCGTCGCCTACAATGAGCAGTTCTTC. Translating gives CASMTVAYNEQFF. Based on the CDR3 plus reference TRBV2 and TRBJ2-1, the full variable domain is EPEVTQTPSHQVTQMGQEVILRCVPISNHLYFYWYRQILGQKVEFLVSFYNNEISEKSEIFDDQFSVERPDGSNFTLKIRSTKLEDSAMYFCASMTVAYNEQFFGPGTRLTVL.

V is TRBV13 and J is TRBJ2-7, with no clear D. Germline V gene lookup returns CDR1 PRHDT and CDR2 FYEKMQ (reference sequence). This CDR3 has 14 residues. Trimming removed 2 bases at V and 5 bases at J, with 13 bases between. The DNA for the CDR3 is TGTGCCAGCAGCTTAAGCTTACAGCCCCACGAGCAGTACTTC. This gives the protein CASSLSLQPHEQYF. Based on the CDR3 plus reference TRBV13 and TRBJ2-7, the full variable domain is AAGVIQSPRHLIKEKRETATLKCYPIPRHDTVYWYQQGPGQDPQFLISFYEKMQSDKGSIPDRFSAQQFSDYHSELNMSSLELGDSALYFCASSLSLQPHEQYFGPGTRLTVT.

The chain links TRBV9 to TRBJ2-7; D tentatively fits TRBD1 or TRBD2 (5 bases each). V was shortened by 4 bases and J by 1 base, with 18 bases between the two germline ends. The CDR3 is 16 residues long. Germline CDR1 is SGDLS and CDR2 is YYNGEE. CDR3 nucleotide sequence: TGTGCCAGCAGCTGGGATGGGACGGCCGGATCCTACGAGCAGTACTTC. Amino acids: CASSWDGTAGSYEQYF.

CDR3 region: CASSDSRSGGEQFF. DNA of the CDR3: TGTGCCAGCAGCGACTCCCGTTCAGGTGGTGAGCAGTTCTTC. The chain recombines TRBV7-9 with TRBJ2-1; unclear D gene. The V gene's germline CDR1 is SEHNR and CDR2 FQNEAQ (reference sequence). Trimming removed 5 bases at V and 9 bases at J, with 17 bases between. CDR3 length: 14 residues.

The CDR3 loop is CSVELRLAGERPYEQYF. As DNA, the CDR3 is TGCAGCGTTGAACTCCGACTAGCGGGGGAACGACCCTACGAGCAGTACTTC. The chain joins TRBV29-1 to TRBJ2-7; 12 positions match TRBD2. Germline V gene data show CDR1 as SQVTM and CDR2 as ANQGSEA. CDR3 length: 17 residues. Trimming took 2 bases from V and 2 from J; bases not matched to a gene: 10.

The J gene is TRBJ2-7, the V gene TRBV7-2, with D possibly called TRBD1 or TRBD2 (5 bases each). The CDR3 has 15 amino acids. V was pared by 2 bases and J by 5 bases, with 16 bases between. CDR1 and CDR2 from the germline V gene are SGHTA and FQGNSA. The DNA of the CDR3 is TGTGCCAGCAGCTTACACCCGACAGAGGGCAACGAGCAGTACTTC. This translates into CASSLHPTEGNEQYF. Combining the CDR3 with reference TRBV7-2 and TRBJ2-7 gives the whole variable domain GAGVSQSPSNKVTEKGKDVELRCDPISGHTALYWYRQSLGQGLEFLIYFQGNSAPDKSGLPSDRFSAERTGGSVSTLTIQRTQQEDSAVYLCASSLHPTEGNEQYFGPGTRLTVT.

A remark on this clone: The same CDR3 can be traced to other DNA sequences in this sample. The V gene is TRBV30, the J gene TRBJ1-1, with 7 positions matching TRBD1. CDR3 length: 13 amino acids. With V trimmed by 2 bases and J by 4 bases, 4 bases remained unmatched. Germline V lookup: CDR1 GTSNPN, CDR2 SVGIG (reference sequence). Written as DNA, the CDR3 is TGTGCCTGGAGTACACAGGGGAGCACTGAAGCTTTCTTT. Its translation: CAWSTQGSTEAFF.

The J gene is TRBJ2-7, the V gene TRBV6-5, with D possibly being TRBD1 or TRBD2 (5 bases each). Germline CDR1 is MNHEY and CDR2 is SVGAGI. Trimming took 2 bases from V and 2 from J, leaving 16 bases between them. CDR3 length: 16 residues. The CDR3 here is CASSYNGASGPYEQYF. CDR3 DNA sequence: TGTGCCAGCAGTTACAACGGCGCGTCGGGACCCTACGAGCAGTACTTC.

Notes on this clone: The sample contains more than one DNA sequence encoding this CDR3. V and J are TRBV10-3 and TRBJ1-5; 9 bases fit TRBD1. The CDR3 is made up of 15 amino acids. The ends lost 6 bases at V and 4 bases at J; junction bases unmatched: 7. Germline assignment: CDR1 ENHRY and CDR2 SYGVKD. The CDR3 protein is CAISGTGGGNQPQHF. CDR3 bases: TGTGCCATCAGCGGAACAGGGGGCGGGAATCAGCCCCAGCATTTT.

V and J are TRBV5-6 and TRBJ2-7, with D unclear. Germline V gene sequence: CDR1 SGHDT, CDR2 YYEEEE. The CDR3 runs to 13 residues. The V gene lost 0 bases and the J gene lost 4 bases, with 8 bases spanning the gap. The CDR3 region has the DNA TGTGCCAGCAGCTTGGAATTGGGGTACGAGCAGTACTTC. Translating it yields CASSLELGYEQYF.

This clone was detected only once. The chain uses TRBV19 and TRBJ2-2; maybe TRBD2 (6 bases). Trimming stripped 2 bases from V and 2 bases from J, with 9 bases between. The CDR3 runs to 15 residues. Germline-derived CDR1 and CDR2 are LNHDA and SQIVND (reference sequence). DNA of the CDR3: TGTGCCAGTAGTATAATTAGCGGAAACACCGGGGAGCTGTTTTTT. Translation gives CASSIISGNTGELFF.

V and J are TRBV30 and TRBJ2-1; D is possibly TRBD2 (5 bases). CDR1 is GTSNPN, CDR2 SVGIG, per germline (reference sequence). V was trimmed by 4 bases and J by 4 bases, leaving 17 bases between them. The CDR3 has 15 amino acids. The CDR3, as DNA: TGTGCCTGGAATGCAGAGGGAGCGCGGTACAATGAGCAGTTCTTC. Translating gives CAWNAEGARYNEQFF.

The chain carries TRBV5-4 and TRBJ2-7; D is perhaps TRBD2 (6 bases). V lost 2 bases to trimming and J lost 5 bases, with 14 bases between them. CDR1 SGHNT and CDR2 YYREEE come from the germline V gene (reference sequence). The CDR3 length is 14 residues. Written as DNA, the CDR3 is TGTGCCAGCAGCTTTTCCGGGAGTAACAACGAGCAGTACTTC. Protein product: CASSFSGSNNEQYF. The variable domain in full, with the rest retrieved from reference TRBV5-4 and TRBJ2-7, is ETGVTQSPTHLIKTRGQQVTLRCSSQSGHNTVSWYQQALGQGPQFIFQYYREEENGRGNFPPRFSGLQFPNYSSELNVNALELDDSALYLCASSFSGSNNEQYFGPGTRLTVT.

The chain uses TRBV7-2 and TRBJ2-2; 7 nucleotides align to TRBD2. The V and J ends lost 2 bases and 5 bases, in that order; junction bases with no gene match: 11. Looked up from germline, CDR1 is SGHTA and CDR2 is FQGNSA. This CDR3 comprises 17 residues. Written as DNA, the CDR3 is TGTGCCAGCAGCTTATTTTGGTCTAGCGGAGGGACCGGGGAGCTGTTTTTT. This encodes CASSLFWSSGGTGELFF.

V is TRBV5-4 and J is TRBJ1-1, with D uncertain. The CDR3 length is 14 residues. The V end lost 3 bases, the J end lost 0 bases, and 9 bases lay between the germline ends. The germline gives CDR1 SGHNT, CDR2 YYREEE (reference sequence). This chain's CDR3 is CASSSTALNTEAFF. The CDR3 nucleotides are TGTGCCAGCAGCTCGACCGCATTGAACACTGAAGCTTTCTTT.

V usage is TRBV11-2 and J usage is TRBJ2-7; the D gene is possibly TRBD2 (7 bases). The CDR3 spans 15 residues. Germline V gives CDR1 SGHAT, CDR2 FQNNGV. Trimming left V 5 bases short and J 2 bases short, with 16 bases between. CDR3 coding DNA: TGTGCCAGCAGCCTAGGTTGGGGGGGCCCCTACGAGCAGTACTTC. Amino acids: CASSLGWGGPYEQYF.

The V gene is TRBV13, the J gene TRBJ2-7, with 10 bases that match TRBD1. With V trimmed by 8 bases and J by 5 bases, 12 bases remained unmatched. Germline assignment: CDR1 PRHDT and CDR2 FYEKMQ (reference sequence). CDR3 length: 15 residues. The CDR3 spells CASSNLPGQGNEQYF. The DNA of the CDR3 is TGTGCCAGCTCCAATCTCCCGGGACAGGGGAACGAGCAGTACTTC.

A single count supports this clone. The chain combines TRBV9 with TRBJ2-1; tentative D call: TRBD2 (6 bases). V lost 0 bases and J lost 9, with 10 bases in between. The CDR3 runs to 13 residues. Germline V CDR1 and CDR2: SGDLS, YYNGEE. This CDR3 is CASSVAGDGEQFF. CDR3 nucleotide sequence: TGTGCCAGCAGCGTAGCGGGGGATGGTGAGCAGTTCTTC.